A single sample is the source of the 13 T cell receptor beta chains below, sequenced in a study of radiotherapy plus CTLA-4 blockade in lung cancer. The method was immunoSEQ multiplex PCR; TCRdb's version includes in-frame clones alone and lacks a portion of them. The sample has around 44,000 clones; about 86% are singletons. Sample: peripheral blood, taken from a patient treated with radiotherapy plus ipilimumab. All receptors derive from a human donor with non-small cell lung cancer that progressed on radiotherapy plus ipilimumab. Some clones in this sample may be carry-over from other donors' samples.

This rearrangement joins TRBV4-1 to TRBJ1-1, with 8 bases identical to TRBD1. The CDR3 length is 15 residues. The V and J ends lost 4 bases and 12 bases, in that order; junction bases with no gene match: 16. Germline CDR1 and CDR2: MGHRA and YSYEKL. Here the CDR3 DNA reads TGCGCCAGCAGCCTCGATCATGGGACAGGCTTTGCGTCTTTCTTT. It specifies CASSLDHGTGFASFF.

This clone has at least ten counts. The chain uses TRBV27 and TRBJ1-4; tentative D call: TRBD1 (5 bases). The CDR3 contains 16 residues. The V gene's germline CDR1 is MNHEY and CDR2 SMNVEV (reference sequence). V shed 1 base and J shed 4 bases, with 13 bases lying between them. CDR3 loop: CASSLYPRQGNEKLFF. The CDR3 nucleotides are TGTGCCAGCAGTTTATATCCCCGGCAGGGTAATGAAAAACTGTTTTTT.

J is TRBJ2-7 and V is TRBV7-8; 10 nucleotides match TRBD2. V lost 3 bases, J lost 2 bases, and 4 bases stayed unmatched. The CDR3 sequence is 15 residues long. The germline gives CDR1 SGHVS, CDR2 FQNEAQ. CDR3 nucleotides: TGTGCCAGCAGCTTGCTAGCGGGGGTAACCTACGAGCAGTACTTC. Translation gives CASSLLAGVTYEQYF.

This clone was seen only once. The genes are TRBV19 and TRBJ2-2, with D perhaps TRBD2 (6 bases). This CDR3 has 13 residues. Germline V lookup: CDR1 LNHDA, CDR2 SQIVND (reference sequence). V lost 5 bases and J 6 bases, leaving 10 bases between the germline ends. The CDR3 region has the DNA TGTGCCAGTAGTCGGGGGTCGGCCGGGGAGCTGTTTTTT. Translated, it gives CASSRGSAGELFF.

The genes are TRBV7-6 and TRBJ2-7, with TRBD2 matching 8 bases. This CDR3 spans 15 amino acids. The J segment lost 0 bases and the V segment lost 1 base, leaving 2 bases of the junction unmatched. Germline CDR1 and CDR2: SGHVS and FNYEAQ. CDR3 nucleotides: TGTGCCAGCAGCTTAGAAGGGACTAGCTCCTACGAGCAGTACTTC. Translating it yields CASSLEGTSSYEQYF.

The genes are TRBV5-1 and TRBJ1-6; the D is unclear. Germline values: CDR1 SGHRS, CDR2 YFSETQ. This CDR3 contains 15 residues. V gave up 0 bases and J gave up 4 bases, with 8 bases separating them. Written as DNA, the CDR3 is TGCGCCAGCAGCTTGGGGGCTGGATATAATTCACCCCTCCACTTT. Its protein product is CASSLGAGYNSPLHF.

The chain employs TRBV5-5 and TRBJ2-7, with 8 bases identical to TRBD1. Trimming took 0 bases from V and 4 from J; bases not matched to a gene: 3. The CDR3 is made up of 14 amino acids. Germline V gives CDR1 SGHKS, CDR2 YYEKEE (reference sequence). CDR3: CASSLGTGRYEQYF. CDR3 DNA: TGTGCCAGCAGCTTGGGGACAGGGAGATACGAGCAGTACTTC.

CDR3 loop: CASSTGLAGGRENEQFF. DNA for the CDR3: TGCGCCAGCAGCACAGGACTAGCGGGGGGGAGGGAAAATGAGCAGTTCTTC. This rearrangement joins TRBV5-1 to TRBJ2-1, with TRBD2 identical over 15 bases. Germline assignment: CDR1 SGHRS and CDR2 YFSETQ. The junction had 9 bases not matched to a gene; V was cut back by 4 bases and J by 7 bases. The CDR3 extends over 17 amino acids.

This chain links TRBV28 with TRBJ2-1, with a possible D match to TRBD1 (6 bases). Trimming pared 5 bases from V and 3 bases from J, leaving 23 bases between. The CDR3 has 18 amino acids. Looked up from germline, CDR1 is MDHEN and CDR2 is SYDVKM. The CDR3 DNA is TGTGCCAGCAGTCCCGTCCATGTTAGACAGGTGATCTACAATGAGCAGTTCTTC. It translates to CASSPVHVRQVIYNEQFF.

This chain connects TRBV6-5 to TRBJ2-3; 8 bases map to TRBD2. CDR1 is MNHEY, CDR2 SVGAGI, per germline. The V segment lost 5 bases and the J segment 5 bases; nucleotides outside the gene matches: 9. This CDR3 has 15 residues. The CDR3 DNA reads TGTGCCAGCAGTAGGGGGGGGCGGGGGGAAGATACGCAGTATTTT. It specifies CASSRGGRGEDTQYF.

Only one count was recorded for this clone. DNA of the CDR3: TGTGCCAGCAGCTTAGAGACAGGGGTAGATGAGCAGTTCTTC. Protein sequence: CASSLETGVDEQFF. The chain carries TRBV7-6 and TRBJ2-1, with 8 nucleotides matching TRBD1. CDR3 size: 14 residues. Per the germline V gene, CDR1 is SGHVS and CDR2 is FNYEAQ. Trimming cost V 1 base and J 8 bases; bases outside gene matches: 4.

The V call is TRBV18, the J call TRBJ2-1; 10 bases are a match to TRBD2. V lost 3 bases to trimming and J lost 6 bases; unmatched junction nucleotides: 11. The CDR3 is 17 amino acids. Looked up from germline, CDR1 is KGHSH and CDR2 is LQKENI. CDR3 nucleotides: TGTGCCAGCTCACCCCTTTCGGCTAGCGGGAGTAGCAATGAGCAGTTCTTC. Translation gives CASSPLSASGSSNEQFF.

The DNA of the CDR3 is TGTGCTAGTGGTTTGGTAGTCAGGGAGGCGACTGAAGCTTTCTTT. Translated: CASGLVVREATEAFF. The rearrangement joins TRBV12-5 to TRBJ1-1, with a possible D match to TRBD1 (5 bases). The CDR3 length is 15 residues. Trimming took off 0 bases at V and 5 bases at J, with 13 bases between the two ends. Germline V gene lookup returns CDR1 LGHNT and CDR2 FRNRAP. The full variable domain, with the rest looked up from reference TRBV12-5 and TRBJ1-1, is DARVTQTPRHKVTEMGQEVTMRCQPILGHNTVFWYRQTMMQGLELLAYFRNRAPLDDSGMPKDRFSAEMPDATLATLKIQPSEPRDSAVYFCASGLVVREATEAFFGQGTRLTVV.